Listed here is a single TCR beta chain. The antigen this receptor binds is unknown. Per-nucleotide qualities are absent, and no much larger clonotype sits a single base away. Measured from the cysteine to the phenylalanine, the CDR3 is 15 residues long. Only CDR3 DNA is held: 45 bases, read in frame from base 1. Trimming takes 6 bases from V and 0 bases from J, and the germline ends sit 9 bases apart. Sequences MNHNY (CDR1) and SVGAGI (CDR2) are obtained from the germline V gene (reference sequence). These data come from a study of shared clonotypes between healthy human individuals (dated by TCRdb to the early 2020s). Some background on the complete study: The cohort comprised a couple of women and three men aged 18 to 49 years. Different laboratories and diverse techniques were used to prepare libraries and sequence TCR repertoires, to increase sequencing depth and limit assay-specific biases. Per donor, three plates each were used for CD4 naive and CD4 memory, two for CD8 naive, and one for CD8 memory. The study deeply sequenced blood TCR repertoires of about 5 healthy adults to estimate repertoire size and the extent of clonotype sharing between individuals. Per donor, leukapheresis produced somewhere between about 0.85 and 8.9 billion PBMCs.

Study-level results and caveats: Rarefaction of sorted-subset datasets indicated incomplete sequencing despite the large sequencing depth. Compared with non-shared clonotypes, clonotypes shared by all four sorted-subset donors had higher generation probabilities. Sharing across a few donors was observed for approximately 5% of naive CD4, under 4% of naive CD8, 2.3% of memory CD4, and about 0.39% of memory CD8 clonotypes. Naive subsets generally had larger estimated clonotype richness than memory subsets. The genetic and exposure-history diversity represented was limited by the small number of donors. Only blood was sampled, and tissue TCR repertoires likely differ from those in blood. Pairwise subsampling indicated that sequencing depth was expected to affect the degree of clonotype sharing among donors.

The donors were healthy, HIV-negative adults with no recently reported acute infections or vaccinations. Every donor was a Caucasian adult living in Nashville, Tennessee, USA. CD4+ T cells were enriched by magnetic negative selection, after which naive cells were positively selected on CD45RA and the negative fraction was taken as the memory subset. Blood was collected by leukapheresis, and PBMCs were isolated by Ficoll-Histopaque density gradient centrifugation and then cryopreserved in liquid nitrogen vapor phase. Purity and quantity of every magnetically sorted T cell population were checked by analytical flow cytometry. From each sorted fraction, genomic DNA was isolated and quantified by UV absorbance on a Nanodrop 2000c. Using the deep immunoSEQ assay, TCR CDR3 regions were amplified from genomic DNA by multiplex PCR. For each cell subset, the extracted genomic DNA was distributed evenly across all wells of several immunoSEQ 96-well plates, and each plate served as one replicate. Each replicate PCR for sorted subsets received roughly 0.2 ug genomic DNA, equal to about 30,000 T cell genomes. Purified libraries were quantified with a Qubit 3.0 fluorometer, sized on a Bioanalyzer 2100, and re-quantified with the KAPA Library Quantification kit. Every immunoSEQ 96-well plate was sequenced on a separate single-read 150-cycle Illumina NextSeq 550 flow cell. Per the original workflow: Because the immunoSEQ output included only junctional sequences and no quality scores, the filtering could not be the same as the filtering used for full-length reads. To assign V/J genes and CDR3, sequences were annotated using PyIR, a Python wrapper for IgBLAST v1.9, with IMGT germline references. Reads were removed for weak V/J assignments (E-value above 1e-6), missing CDR3, stop codons, out-of-frame junctions, or ambiguous translated residues. A V3J clonotype was defined by an identical inferred V gene, J gene, and CDR3 amino acid sequence. The percentage overlap between two repertoires was calculated by dividing the number of shared unique clonotypes by the size of the smaller repertoire. Richness of each repertoire was evaluated using RTK rarefaction, the Chao1 estimator, and Recon v2.1 estimates of unobserved clonotypes. Generation probabilities were computed with OLGA for all TCRbeta clonotypes obtained by the gDNA method from a handful of donors. TCRdb holds this immuneACCESS table with in-frame rearrangements only. Some clones are missing; in checked studies, unresolved V genes explain under half, and the rest has no known cause. The DNA was the basis for D and trimming; V, J and clone size are from that table. A total of around 2.3 million clones appear in this sample, roughly 95% of them only once. Together, the top ten hold less than 0.15% of the sample.

The sequence joins TRBV6-6 to TRBJ2-6; no D gene can be assigned with confidence. Sequencing used naive CD4+ T cells sorted from blood. The cell subset or site label here, explained by the study, means: CD45RA+ positively selected. The TCR sequence derives from a man between 18 and 35 years old in good health. The CDR3 is CASSLPGSGANVLTF. The DNA sequence reads TGTGCCAGCAGCCTACCGGGCTCTGGGGCCAACGTCCTGACTTTC.